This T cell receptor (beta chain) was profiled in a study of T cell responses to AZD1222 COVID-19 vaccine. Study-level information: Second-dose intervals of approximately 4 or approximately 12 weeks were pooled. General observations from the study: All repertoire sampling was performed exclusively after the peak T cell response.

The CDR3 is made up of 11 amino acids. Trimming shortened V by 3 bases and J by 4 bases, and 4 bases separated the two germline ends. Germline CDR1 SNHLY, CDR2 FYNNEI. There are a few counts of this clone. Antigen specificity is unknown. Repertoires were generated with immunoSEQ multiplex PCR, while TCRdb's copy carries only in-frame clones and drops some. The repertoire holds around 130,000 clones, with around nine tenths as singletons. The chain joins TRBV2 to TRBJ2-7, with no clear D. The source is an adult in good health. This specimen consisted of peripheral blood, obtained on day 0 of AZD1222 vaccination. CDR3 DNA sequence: TGTGCCAGCAGTGACAATTACGAGCAGTACTTC. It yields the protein CASSDNYEQYF.